Below, 28 T cell receptor beta chains from the same sample are listed, as sequenced in a study of T cells after yellow fever vaccination. TCRdb called the 5' RACE reads again in MiXCR, with one record for every CDR3 protein. This table holds 300,000 to 400,000 distinct CDR3 sequences, roughly 8.7% found once. Sequenced here: PBMCs, sampled on the day of the first yellow fever vaccination. The receptor set was obtained from a man aged 18 to 30 who received the YFV17D yellow fever vaccine.

This clonotype was picked up many times. J is TRBJ1-1 and V is TRBV5-1, with unresolved D. CDR1 and CDR2 from the germline V gene are SGHRS and YFSETQ. The CDR3 sequence is 14 residues long. Trimming took off 3 bases at V and 4 bases at J, with 13 bases between the two ends. The CDR3 reads CASSWLPAATEAFF. DNA of the CDR3: TGCGCCAGCAGCTGGCTACCCGCTGCCACTGAAGCTTTCTTT.

The V call is TRBV24-1, the J call TRBJ2-3; tentatively, D is TRBD2 (5 bases). Trimming removed 7 bases at V and 6 bases at J, with 13 bases between. The CDR3 covers 13 residues. Germline V gene lookup returns CDR1 KGHDR and CDR2 SFDVKD. CDR3 sequence (DNA): TGTGCCACCAGCCTGTCGGGATCCGATACGCAGTATTTT. Translating gives CATSLSGSDTQYF.

The chain uses TRBV5-6 and TRBJ1-2, with a tentative D call TRBD1 (6 bases). CDR3 size: 14 residues. Germline V gives CDR1 SGHDT, CDR2 YYEEEE. V dropped 0 bases and J dropped 4 bases, with 10 bases sitting between them. The DNA of the CDR3 is TGTGCCAGCAGCTTGGAGCCGGGGGCCTATGGCTACACCTTC. It codes for CASSLEPGAYGYTF.

This clonotype showed up just a few times. The CDR3 bases are TGTGCCAGCAGCTCTAATATACTTGTCTCCGGGGAGCTGTTTTTT. This encodes CASSSNILVSGELFF. The chain joins TRBV7-6 to TRBJ2-2; D ambiguous. Germline V gene lookup returns CDR1 SGHVS and CDR2 FNYEAQ. The CDR3 totals 15 residues. Trimming shortened V by 4 bases and J by 6 bases, and 15 bases separated the two germline ends.

This clonotype occurred a few times. The rearrangement uses TRBV20-1 and TRBJ2-2; 7 positions agree with TRBD2. CDR1 is DFQATT and CDR2 is SNEGSKA in the germline V gene (reference sequence). This CDR3 is 16 amino acids long. Trimming cost V 5 bases and J 0 bases; bases outside gene matches: 9. The DNA for the CDR3 is TGCAGTGCTCCACGGCGGGCGGGGGCGAACACCGGGGAGCTGTTTTTT. This codes for CSAPRRAGANTGELFF.

This clonotype was found many times. The V and J genes are TRBV2 and TRBJ2-3; 8 bases are shared with TRBD1. The CDR3 totals 15 residues. Germline CDR1 reads SNHLY; CDR2 reads FYNNEI. The trim removed 7 bases at V and 5 bases at J, leaving 11 bases unmatched. CDR3 bases: TGTGCCAGCACCGAACTTGGACAGGGCGTAGATACGCAGTATTTT. Encoded protein: CASTELGQGVDTQYF.

This clonotype was seen at least ten times. This chain links TRBV24-1 with TRBJ2-5, with 9 bases identical to TRBD2. J was trimmed by 2 bases and V by 3 bases; bases with no gene match: 12. There are 18 residues in the CDR3. CDR1 is KGHDR and CDR2 is SFDVKD in the germline V gene. CDR3 sequence: CATSDTLSSSGGQETQYF. CDR3 nucleotide sequence: TGTGCCACCAGTGATACCCTTTCAAGTAGCGGGGGACAAGAGACCCAGTACTTC.

In its sample, this clonotype was seen a few times. CDR3 nucleotide sequence: TGTGCCAGCAGTTACTCGGGGCGTATCCAGCCCCAGCATTTT. It codes for CASSYSGRIQPQHF. The gene calls are TRBV6-5 and TRBJ1-5; D may be TRBD1 (5 bases). The V end was cut by 0 bases, the J end by 7 bases, with 10 bases between. The CDR3 is made up of 14 amino acids. Germline CDR1 is MNHEY and CDR2 is SVGAGI.

This clonotype was seen a few times. J is TRBJ1-1 and V is TRBV28; TRBD1 is a possible D gene (5 bases). Per the germline V gene, CDR1 is MDHEN and CDR2 is SYDVKM. The germline V and J ends were trimmed by 6 bases and 6 bases, with 8 bases remaining between them. CDR3 length: 11 residues. This chain's CDR3 is CASRRGPEAFF. DNA of the CDR3: TGTGCCAGCAGGAGGGGTCCTGAAGCTTTCTTT.

CDR3 nucleotide sequence: TGCAGTGCTACCGGACTAGGGACAGATACGCAGTATTTT. Residues: CSATGLGTDTQYF. The chain joins TRBV20-1 to TRBJ2-3; 7 bases map to TRBD2. This CDR3 spans 13 amino acids. CDR1 and CDR2 from the germline V gene are DFQATT and SNEGSKA (reference sequence). The trim removed 4 bases at V and 3 bases at J, leaving 4 bases unmatched.

The gene calls are TRBV24-1 and TRBJ2-1, with TRBD1 identical over 7 bases. In germline, CDR1 is KGHDR, CDR2 SFDVKD. The CDR3 has 16 residues. Trimming removed 3 bases from V and 9 bases from J; junction bases left unmatched: 13. As DNA, the CDR3 is TGTGCCACCAGTGATGGGCAGGGTCAGGGGGTTGCTGAGCAGTTCTTC. Residues: CATSDGQGQGVAEQFF.

CDR3: CASSLRPGQGARTEAFF. The CDR3 bases are TGTGCCAGCAGTTTACGGCCGGGACAGGGGGCTCGCACTGAAGCTTTCTTT. The chain has TRBV27 and TRBJ1-1; 12 nucleotides match TRBD1. The germline gives CDR1 MNHEY, CDR2 SMNVEV (reference sequence). The V gene end was trimmed by 2 bases and the J gene end by 4 bases; junction bases not matched to a gene: 8. This CDR3 has 17 amino acids.

This clonotype appeared a few times. The chain uses TRBV2 and TRBJ2-3, with 10 positions matching TRBD2. Germline CDR1 reads SNHLY; CDR2 reads FYNNEI. This CDR3 comprises 14 residues. V shed 4 bases and J 6 bases; nucleotides not matched to a gene: 4. The CDR3 bases are TGTGCCAGCAGTGGTCGGACTAGCGGTGATACGCAGTATTTT. Encoded protein: CASSGRTSGDTQYF. Full variable domain (remainder filled in from reference TRBV2 and TRBJ2-3): EPEVTQTPSHQVTQMGQEVILRCVPISNHLYFYWYRQILGQKVEFLVSFYNNEISEKSEIFDDQFSVERPDGSNFTLKIRSTKLEDSAMYFCASSGRTSGDTQYFGPGTRLTVL.

This clonotype came up many times. The chain employs TRBV5-1 and TRBJ2-7; TRBD1 matches at 7 bases. Germline CDR1 SGHRS, CDR2 YFSETQ. Trimming removed 0 bases from V and 2 bases from J; junction bases left unmatched: 11. This CDR3 is 17 amino acids long. The CDR3 loop is CASSLDLGGAAPYEQYF. The CDR3 nucleotides are TGCGCCAGCAGCTTGGACTTAGGGGGCGCGGCGCCCTACGAGCAGTACTTC.

Many counts were recorded for this clonotype. The chain links TRBV5-1 to TRBJ2-3; 7 bases match TRBD2. The germline V gene has CDR1 SGHRS and CDR2 YFSETQ. V was pared by 4 bases and J by 4 bases, with 15 bases of the junction left unmatched. CDR3 size: 17 residues. CDR3 nucleotide sequence: TGCGCCAGCAGCCCAGGTCCGGGACGGGGGGATGCAGATACGCAGTATTTT. Protein product: CASSPGPGRGDADTQYF.

This chain uses TRBV12-3 or TRBV12-4 with TRBJ2-5, with D perhaps being TRBD1 or TRBD2 (6 bases each). V lost 4 bases to trimming and J lost 2 bases, with 14 bases between them. The CDR3 covers 15 residues. CDR3: CASSYNGGPQETQYF. The DNA for the CDR3 is TGTGCCAGCAGTTATAACGGGGGCCCACAAGAGACCCAGTACTTC.

The genes are TRBV6-1 and TRBJ2-7; 7 nucleotides line up with TRBD1. In germline, CDR1 is MNHNS, CDR2 SASEGT. V lost 9 bases and J lost 0; bases outside the gene matches: 8. CDR3 length: 14 amino acids. CDR3 sequence reads: CASRSGTDSYEQYV. The CDR3 DNA follows: TGTGCCAGTAGGTCCGGGACAGACTCCTACGAGCAGTACGTC.

This chain links TRBV3-1 with TRBJ1-2, with 7 bases identical to TRBD1. The V gene's germline CDR1 is LGHDT and CDR2 YNNKEL (reference sequence). Trimming at V came to 11 bases and at J to 4 bases, leaving 4 bases not matched to a gene. The CDR3 runs to 11 residues. CDR3 in DNA: TGTGCCGGACAGGTTAGCTATGGCTACACCTTC. Translated, it gives CAGQVSYGYTF. The whole variable domain, remainder taken from reference TRBV3-1 and TRBJ1-2, is DTAVSQTPKYLVTQMGNDKSIKCEQNLGHDTMYWYKQDSKKFLKIMFSYNNKELIINETVPNRFSPKSPDKAHLNLHINSLELGDSAVYFCAGQVSYGYTFGSGTRLTVV.

The V and J genes are TRBV10-3 and TRBJ1-5, with 9 nucleotides matching TRBD1. Trimming took 10 bases from V and 5 from J; bases not matched to a gene: 12. The CDR3 is 15 residues long. Germline CDR1 and CDR2: ENHRY and SYGVKD. Written as DNA, the CDR3 is TGTGCCACCGCCGGGGGACAGGGTTCCTATCAGCCCCAGCATTTT. It specifies CATAGGQGSYQPQHF.

The J gene is TRBJ2-5, the V gene TRBV18, with D perhaps TRBD2 (5 bases). The CDR3 spans 15 residues. Trimming removed 1 base from V and 4 bases from J, with 13 bases in between. Germline assignment: CDR1 KGHSH and CDR2 LQKENI. This CDR3 reads CASSPRGAPGETQYF. The CDR3 nucleotides read TGTGCCAGCTCACCACGGGGAGCGCCGGGAGAGACCCAGTACTTC.

The CDR3 reads CAIAGNNYGYTF. The CDR3 region has the DNA TGTGCCATCGCCGGGAATAACTATGGCTACACCTTC. The chain is built from TRBV16 and TRBJ1-2; D gene ambiguous. Trimming took off 10 bases at V and 1 base at J, with 10 bases between the two ends. The length of the CDR3 is 12 residues. Germline V gene data show CDR1 as KGHSY and CDR2 as FQNENV.

This chain links TRBV12-3 or TRBV12-4 with TRBJ1-5, with a weak D call TRBD1 (6 bases). Between the trimmed V and J ends, which lost 5 bases and 6 bases, there was a span of 17 bases. This CDR3 has 15 residues. CDR3 sequence (DNA): TGTGCCAGCAGTCTACGGTCCACAGGGATTCAGCCCCAGCATTTT. Translated: CASSLRSTGIQPQHF.

The chain carries TRBV12-3 or TRBV12-4 and TRBJ1-2, with 8 positions matching TRBD1. The CDR3 runs to 14 residues. V gave up 6 bases and J gave up 7 bases; unmatched junction bases: 10. DNA for the CDR3: TGTGCCAGCAGCAATGACAGGGGCCCTTCTGGCTACACCTTC. Translated: CASSNDRGPSGYTF.

The chain links TRBV3-1 to TRBJ1-4; the match to TRBD1 covers 9 bases. Germline CDR1 reads LGHDT; CDR2 reads YNNKEL (reference sequence). The CDR3 loop spans 12 amino acids. Unmatched junction bases numbered 3, after V lost 8 bases and J lost 8 bases. The CDR3 loop reads CASRDRVEKLFF. DNA of the CDR3: TGTGCCAGCCGGGACAGGGTCGAAAAACTGTTTTTT. Full variable domain (outside the CDR3, taken from reference TRBV3-1 and TRBJ1-4): DTAVSQTPKYLVTQMGNDKSIKCEQNLGHDTMYWYKQDSKKFLKIMFSYNNKELIINETVPNRFSPKSPDKAHLNLHINSLELGDSAVYFCASRDRVEKLFFGSGTQLSVL.

The chain couples TRBV6-2 or TRBV6-3 to TRBJ2-2, with D possibly being TRBD1 (6 bases). V was shortened by 0 bases and J by 2 bases, with 19 bases between the two germline ends. Germline lookup yields CDR1 MNHEY and CDR2 SVGEGT. The CDR3 is 19 residues long. CDR3 bases: TGTGCCAGCAGTTACTCGATATACTCGGGACACCCTAACACCGGGGAGCTGTTTTTT. Protein product: CASSYSIYSGHPNTGELFF.

Many counts were recorded for this clonotype. This chain links TRBV5-1 with TRBJ2-5, with D uncertain. The germline V and J ends were trimmed by 4 bases and 5 bases, with 15 bases remaining between them. The CDR3 runs 14 residues. Germline CDR1 and CDR2: SGHRS and YFSETQ. The CDR3, as DNA: TGCGCCAGCAGCCCCACTGGGGAAATGGAGACCCAGTACTTC. The encoded protein is CASSPTGEMETQYF.

This clonotype has a count of ten or more. The V call is TRBV3-1, the J call TRBJ2-1; 11 bases match TRBD2. Trimming at V came to 4 bases and at J to 8 bases, leaving 7 bases not matched to a gene. Germline assignment: CDR1 LGHDT and CDR2 YNNKEL (reference sequence). The CDR3 contains 15 residues. The CDR3 nucleotides are TGTGCCAGCAGCCCTGGACTAGCGGGCCTCGATGAGCAGTTCTTC. Protein product: CASSPGLAGLDEQFF.

V and J are TRBV7-9 and TRBJ2-2, with 13 bases fitting TRBD2. Germline V gene sequence: CDR1 SEHNR, CDR2 FQNEAQ (reference sequence). The CDR3 spans 17 residues. Trimming took 5 bases from V and 4 from J; bases not matched to a gene: 7. CDR3 sequence reads: CASSPRTSGGVTGELFF. In DNA, the CDR3 is TGTGCCAGCAGCCCAAGGACTAGCGGGGGAGTCACCGGGGAGCTGTTTTTT.